A single sample gave rise to the 5 T cell receptor beta chains below, sequenced in a study of T cells after yellow fever vaccination. One entry per CDR3 protein, called by TCRdb with MiXCR from the 5' RACE reads. The sample yields 620,000 or so distinct CDR3 sequences, roughly a sixth seen once. The source material was PBMCs, sampled about 5 days after the first yellow fever vaccination. These receptors were obtained from a man aged 18 to 30 who received the YFV17D yellow fever vaccine.

The rearrangement uses TRBV7-9 and TRBJ2-1, with TRBD2 matching over 7 bases. In germline, CDR1 is SEHNR, CDR2 FQNEAQ (reference sequence). After removal of 4 bases from V and 4 bases from J, the junction contained 7 bases not matched to a gene. This CDR3 region has 15 residues. In DNA, the CDR3 is TGTGCCAGCAGCTCCGGGGAGGGCCCTTACAATGAGCAGTTCTTC. Amino acids: CASSSGEGPYNEQFF.

This clonotype appeared a few times. The chain carries TRBV7-9 and TRBJ2-5; perhaps TRBD1 as D (6 bases). Trimming took 1 base from V and 4 from J, leaving 10 bases between them. In germline, CDR1 is SEHNR, CDR2 FQNEAQ (reference sequence). This CDR3 has 14 residues. CDR3 coding DNA: TGTGCCAGCAGCTTAGATCCCAGGGGAGAGACCCAGTACTTC. It encodes CASSLDPRGETQYF. The full variable domain, its missing parts supplied by reference TRBV7-9 and TRBJ2-5, is DTGVSQNPRHKITKRGQNVTFRCDPISEHNRLYWYRQTLGQGPEFLTYFQNEAQLEKSRLLSDRFSAERPKGSFSTLEIQRTEQGDSAMYLCASSLDPRGETQYFGPGTRLLVL.

V gene TRBV2 combines with J gene TRBJ1-1; TRBD1 is a possible D gene (5 bases). Germline V gene data show CDR1 as SNHLY and CDR2 as FYNNEI. The CDR3 is 13 amino acids. V gave up 6 bases and J gave up 5 bases, with 13 bases separating them. The CDR3 protein is CASSAGTATEAFF. The CDR3 DNA is TGTGCCAGCAGCGCCGGGACCGCGACTGAAGCTTTCTTT.

The chain links TRBV7-2 to TRBJ2-7, with TRBD1 identical over 7 bases. Trimming removed 5 bases from V and 7 bases from J; junction bases left unmatched: 5. There are 12 residues in the CDR3. In germline, CDR1 is SGHTA, CDR2 FQGNSA. The CDR3 spells CASSMTGIEQYF. For the CDR3, the DNA is TGTGCCAGCAGCATGACAGGGATAGAGCAGTACTTC.

The chain joins TRBV11-1 to TRBJ2-3; TRBD2 aligns across 8 bases. Germline V gene lookup returns CDR1 SGHAT and CDR2 FQDESV (reference sequence). V dropped 6 bases and J dropped 7; count of bases not matched to a gene: 21. This CDR3 has 18 residues. The CDR3 here is CASRLLGTGGGSKYTQYF. CDR3 DNA: TGTGCCAGCAGACTTCTCGGAACGGGGGGGGGCAGCAAGTATACGCAGTATTTT.